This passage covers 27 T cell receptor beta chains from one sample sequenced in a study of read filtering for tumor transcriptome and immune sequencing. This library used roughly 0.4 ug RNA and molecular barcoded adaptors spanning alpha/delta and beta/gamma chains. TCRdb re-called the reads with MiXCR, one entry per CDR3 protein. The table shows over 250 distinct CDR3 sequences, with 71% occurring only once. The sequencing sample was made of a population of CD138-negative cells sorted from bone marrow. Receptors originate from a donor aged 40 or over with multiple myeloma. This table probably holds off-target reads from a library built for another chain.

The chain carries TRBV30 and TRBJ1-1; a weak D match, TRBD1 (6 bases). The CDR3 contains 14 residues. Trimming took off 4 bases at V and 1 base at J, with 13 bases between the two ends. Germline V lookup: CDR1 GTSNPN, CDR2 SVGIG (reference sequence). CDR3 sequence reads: CAWTGGGWNTEAFF. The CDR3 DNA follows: TGTGCCTGGACTGGAGGGGGATGGAACACTGAAGCTTTCTTT.

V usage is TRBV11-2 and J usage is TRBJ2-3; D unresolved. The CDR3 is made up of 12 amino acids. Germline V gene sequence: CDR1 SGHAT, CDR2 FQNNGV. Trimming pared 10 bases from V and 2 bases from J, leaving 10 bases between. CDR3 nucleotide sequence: TGTGCCACCGCGCAGTTCACAGATACGCAGTATTTT. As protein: CATAQFTDTQYF.

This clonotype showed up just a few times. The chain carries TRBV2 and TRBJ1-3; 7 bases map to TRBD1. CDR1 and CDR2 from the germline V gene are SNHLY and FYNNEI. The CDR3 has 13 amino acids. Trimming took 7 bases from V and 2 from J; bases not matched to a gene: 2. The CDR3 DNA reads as TGTGCCAGCACACAGGGGCCTGGAAACACCATATATTTT. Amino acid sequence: CASTQGPGNTIYF.

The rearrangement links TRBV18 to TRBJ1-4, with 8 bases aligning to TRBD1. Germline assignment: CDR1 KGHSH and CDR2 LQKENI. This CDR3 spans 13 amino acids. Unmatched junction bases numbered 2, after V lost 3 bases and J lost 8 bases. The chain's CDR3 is CASSPGQGEKLFF. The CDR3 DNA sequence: TGTGCCAGCTCACCCGGACAGGGAGAAAAACTGTTTTTT.

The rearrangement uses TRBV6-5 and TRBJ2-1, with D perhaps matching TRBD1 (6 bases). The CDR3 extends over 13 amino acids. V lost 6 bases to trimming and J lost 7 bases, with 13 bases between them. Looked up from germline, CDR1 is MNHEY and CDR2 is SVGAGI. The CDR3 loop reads CASSPDSPNEQFF. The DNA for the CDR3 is TGTGCCAGCAGCCCGGACAGCCCTAATGAGCAGTTCTTC.

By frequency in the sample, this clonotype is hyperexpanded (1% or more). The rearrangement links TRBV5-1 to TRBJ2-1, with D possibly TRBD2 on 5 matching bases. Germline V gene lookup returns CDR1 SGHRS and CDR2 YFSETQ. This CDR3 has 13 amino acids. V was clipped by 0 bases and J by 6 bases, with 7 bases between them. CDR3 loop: CASSLGTSNEQFF. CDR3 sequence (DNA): TGCGCCAGCAGCTTGGGAACTAGCAATGAGCAGTTCTTC.

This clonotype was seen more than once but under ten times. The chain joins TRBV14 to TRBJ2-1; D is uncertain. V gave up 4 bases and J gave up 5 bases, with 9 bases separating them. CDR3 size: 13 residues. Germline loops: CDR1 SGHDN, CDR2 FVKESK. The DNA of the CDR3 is TGTGCCAGCAGCCGTACATGGCACAATGAGCAGTTCTTC. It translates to CASSRTWHNEQFF.

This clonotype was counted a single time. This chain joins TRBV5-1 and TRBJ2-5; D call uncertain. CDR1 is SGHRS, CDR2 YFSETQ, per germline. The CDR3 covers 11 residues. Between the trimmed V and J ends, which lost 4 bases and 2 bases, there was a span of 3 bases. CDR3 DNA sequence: TGCGCCAGCAGCCAACAAGAGACCCAGTACTTC. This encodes CASSQQETQYF.

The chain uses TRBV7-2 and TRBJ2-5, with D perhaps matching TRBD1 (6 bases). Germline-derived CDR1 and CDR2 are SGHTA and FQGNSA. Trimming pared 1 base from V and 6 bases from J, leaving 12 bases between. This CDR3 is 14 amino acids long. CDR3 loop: CASSLVVTGQTQYF. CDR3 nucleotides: TGTGCCAGCAGCTTAGTCGTGACAGGCCAGACCCAGTACTTC.

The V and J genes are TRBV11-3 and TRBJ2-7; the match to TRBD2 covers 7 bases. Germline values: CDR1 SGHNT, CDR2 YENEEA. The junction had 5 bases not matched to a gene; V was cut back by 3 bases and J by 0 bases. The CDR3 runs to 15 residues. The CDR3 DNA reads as TGTGCCAGCAGCTTGGGTGGCGGGGGCTCCTACGAGCAGTACTTC. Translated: CASSLGGGGSYEQYF.

CDR3 nucleotides: TGTGCCAGCAGCCTTAGCGGGAAAGGCAATGAGCAGTTCTTC. Protein sequence: CASSLSGKGNEQFF. The chain couples TRBV3-1 to TRBJ2-1; 8 bases match TRBD2. Germline CDR1 LGHDT, CDR2 YNNKEL (reference sequence). This CDR3 contains 14 residues. Trimming took 4 bases from V and 6 from J; bases not matched to a gene: 5.

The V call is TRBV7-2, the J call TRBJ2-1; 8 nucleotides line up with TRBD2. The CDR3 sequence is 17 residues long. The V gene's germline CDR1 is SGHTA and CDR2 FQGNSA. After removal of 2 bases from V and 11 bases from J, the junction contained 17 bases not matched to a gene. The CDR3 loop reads CASSLIEIGLALDKQFF. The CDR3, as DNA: TGTGCCAGCAGCTTAATAGAAATTGGACTAGCCTTAGACAAGCAGTTCTTC.

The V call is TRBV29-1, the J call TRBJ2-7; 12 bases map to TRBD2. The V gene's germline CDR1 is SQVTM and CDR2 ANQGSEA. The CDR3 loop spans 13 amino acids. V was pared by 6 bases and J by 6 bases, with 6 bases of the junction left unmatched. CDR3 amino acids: CSVSTSGSGEQYF. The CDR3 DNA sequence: TGCAGCGTCTCGACTAGCGGGAGCGGCGAGCAGTACTTC.

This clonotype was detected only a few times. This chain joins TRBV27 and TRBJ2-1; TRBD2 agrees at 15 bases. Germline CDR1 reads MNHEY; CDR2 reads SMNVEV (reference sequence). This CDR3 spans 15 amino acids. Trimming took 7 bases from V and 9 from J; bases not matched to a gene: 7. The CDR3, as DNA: TGTGCCAGCAAGGGACTAGCGGGAGGTTATGGTGAGCAGTTCTTC. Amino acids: CASKGLAGGYGEQFF.

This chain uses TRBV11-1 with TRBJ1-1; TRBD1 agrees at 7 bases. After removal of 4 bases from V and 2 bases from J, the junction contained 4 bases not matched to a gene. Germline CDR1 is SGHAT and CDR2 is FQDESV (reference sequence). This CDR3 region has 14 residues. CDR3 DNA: TGTGCCAGCAGCTCCAGACAGGGTAACACTGAAGCTTTCTTT. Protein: CASSSRQGNTEAFF.

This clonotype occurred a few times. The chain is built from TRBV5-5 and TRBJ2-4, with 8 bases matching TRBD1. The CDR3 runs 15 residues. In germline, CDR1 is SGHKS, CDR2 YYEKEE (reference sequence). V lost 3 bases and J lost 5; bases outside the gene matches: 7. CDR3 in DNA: TGTGCCAGCAGCTCGACAGGGGCGCAACAAAACATTCAGTACTTC. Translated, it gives CASSSTGAQQNIQYF. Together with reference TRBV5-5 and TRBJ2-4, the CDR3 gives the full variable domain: DAGVTQSPTHLIKTRGQQVTLRCSPISGHKSVSWYQQVLGQGPQFIFQYYEKEERGRGNFPDRFSARQFPNYSSELNVNALLLGDSALYLCASSSTGAQQNIQYFGAGTRLSVL.

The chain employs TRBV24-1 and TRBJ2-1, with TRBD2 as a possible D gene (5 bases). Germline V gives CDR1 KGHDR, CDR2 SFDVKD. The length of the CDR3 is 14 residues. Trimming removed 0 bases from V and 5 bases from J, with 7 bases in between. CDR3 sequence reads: CATSDLRGNNEQFF. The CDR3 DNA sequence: TGTGCCACCAGTGATTTGAGAGGGAACAATGAGCAGTTCTTC.

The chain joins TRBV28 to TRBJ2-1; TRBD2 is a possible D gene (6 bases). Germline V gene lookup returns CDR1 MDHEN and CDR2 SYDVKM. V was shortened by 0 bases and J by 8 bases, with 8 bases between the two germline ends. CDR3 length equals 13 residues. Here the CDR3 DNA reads TGTGCCAGCAGTTTATGGGGGGAGGATGAGCAGTTCTTC. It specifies CASSLWGEDEQFF.

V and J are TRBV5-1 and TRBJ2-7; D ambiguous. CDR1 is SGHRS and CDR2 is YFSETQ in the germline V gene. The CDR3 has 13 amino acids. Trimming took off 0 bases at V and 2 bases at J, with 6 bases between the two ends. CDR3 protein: CASSLEAPYEQYF. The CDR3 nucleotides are TGCGCCAGCAGCTTGGAAGCCCCCTACGAGCAGTACTTC.

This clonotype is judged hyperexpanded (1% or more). The CDR3 DNA reads as TGTGCCAGCAGCTTAGCCGGGCGCCATTCTGGGGCCAACGTCCTGACTTTC. It translates to CASSLAGRHSGANVLTF. The chain is built from TRBV7-6 and TRBJ2-6, with no clear D. Trimming left V 0 bases short and J 1 base short, with 10 bases between. Germline V CDR1 and CDR2: SGHVS, FNYEAQ. The CDR3 has 17 amino acids.

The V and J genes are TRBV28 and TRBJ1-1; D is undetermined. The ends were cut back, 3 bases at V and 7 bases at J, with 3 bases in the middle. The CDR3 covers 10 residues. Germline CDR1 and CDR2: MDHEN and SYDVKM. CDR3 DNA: TGTGCCAGCAGTTTTGGTGAAGCTTTCTTT. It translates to CASSFGEAFF.

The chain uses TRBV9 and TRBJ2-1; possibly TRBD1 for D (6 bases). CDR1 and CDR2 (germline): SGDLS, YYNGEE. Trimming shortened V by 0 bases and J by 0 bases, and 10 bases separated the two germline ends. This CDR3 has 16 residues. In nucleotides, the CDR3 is TGTGCCAGCAGCGTAGGACAGGCTAACTCCTACAATGAGCAGTTCTTC. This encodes CASSVGQANSYNEQFF. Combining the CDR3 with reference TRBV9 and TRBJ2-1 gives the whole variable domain DSGVTQTPKHLITATGQRVTLRCSPRSGDLSVYWYQQSLDQGLQFLIQYYNGEERAKGNILERFSAQQFPDLHSELNLSSLELGDSALYFCASSVGQANSYNEQFFGPGTRLTVL.

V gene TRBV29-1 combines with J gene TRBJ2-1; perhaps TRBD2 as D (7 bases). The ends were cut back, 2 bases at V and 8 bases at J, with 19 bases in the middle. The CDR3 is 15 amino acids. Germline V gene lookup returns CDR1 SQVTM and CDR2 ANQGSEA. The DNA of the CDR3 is TGCAGCGTTGAAAGGGGGGGAGGGCCGCCGGATGAGCAGTTCTTC. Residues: CSVERGGGPPDEQFF.

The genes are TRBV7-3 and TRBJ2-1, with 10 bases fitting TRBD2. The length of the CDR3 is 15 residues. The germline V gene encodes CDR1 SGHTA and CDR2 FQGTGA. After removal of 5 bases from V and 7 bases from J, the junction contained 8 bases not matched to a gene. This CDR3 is CASSVGGTSANEQFF. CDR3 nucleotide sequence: TGTGCCAGCAGCGTGGGTGGGACTAGCGCGAATGAGCAGTTCTTC.

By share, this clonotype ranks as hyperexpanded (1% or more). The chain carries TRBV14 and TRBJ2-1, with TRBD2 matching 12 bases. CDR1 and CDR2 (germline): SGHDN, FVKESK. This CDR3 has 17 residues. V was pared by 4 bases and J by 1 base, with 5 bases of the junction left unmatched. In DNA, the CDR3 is TGTGCCAGCAGCCCCGGACTAGCGGGAATGTCCTACAATGAGCAGTTCTTC. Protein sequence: CASSPGLAGMSYNEQFF.

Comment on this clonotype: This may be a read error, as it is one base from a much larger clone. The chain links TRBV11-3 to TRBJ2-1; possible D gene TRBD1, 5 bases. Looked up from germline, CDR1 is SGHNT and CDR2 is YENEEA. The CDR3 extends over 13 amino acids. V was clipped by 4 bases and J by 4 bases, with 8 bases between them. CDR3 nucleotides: TGTGCCAGCAGCTGGGGCATTTACAATGAGCAGTTCTTC. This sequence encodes CASSWGIYNEQFF. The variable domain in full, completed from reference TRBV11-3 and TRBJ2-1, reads EAGVVQSPRYKIIEKKQPVAFWCNPISGHNTLYWYLQNLGQGPELLIRYENEEAVDDSQLPKDRFSAERLKGVDSTLKIQPAELGDSAVYLCASSWGIYNEQFFGPGTRLTVL.

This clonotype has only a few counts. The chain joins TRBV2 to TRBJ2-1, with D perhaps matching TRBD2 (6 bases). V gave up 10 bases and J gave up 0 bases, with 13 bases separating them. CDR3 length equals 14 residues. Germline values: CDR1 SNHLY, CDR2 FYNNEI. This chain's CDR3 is CAIIAVNSYNEQFF. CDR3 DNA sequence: TGTGCCATCATAGCGGTTAACTCCTACAATGAGCAGTTCTTC.